These 16 T cell receptor beta chains were sequenced from one sample in a study of a mutant IDH1 vaccine in newly diagnosed glioma. The protocol was immunoSEQ multiplex PCR, while the TCRdb copy is restricted to in-frame clones and leaves out a portion. The repertoire holds roughly 68,000 clones, around 79% seen once, with around 8.2% in the top ten. Time point given: baseline, week 1 (first vaccination visit). Treatment specified: pre-vaccination baseline after standard-of-care therapy. The starting material was PBMCs, obtained from a glioma patient treated with radiotherapy, temozolomide or both. These receptors originate from a man aged 50-59 years with glioma.

The rearrangement links TRBV5-1 to TRBJ2-3, with TRBD2 identical over 9 bases. The CDR3 loop spans 16 amino acids. Germline V gene lookup returns CDR1 SGHRS and CDR2 YFSETQ. The V and J ends lost 0 bases and 5 bases, in that order; junction bases with no gene match: 7. The CDR3 nucleotides are TGCGCCAGCAGCTTGGCCCAAGCGGGGGGCGGAGATACGCAGTATTTT. The encoded protein is CASSLAQAGGGDTQYF.

The CDR3 spells CASRGGQSYNEQFF. For the CDR3, the DNA is TGTGCCAGCAGAGGGGGACAATCCTACAATGAGCAGTTCTTC. V is TRBV6-5 and J is TRBJ2-1; TRBD1 might be the D (6 bases). V lost 6 bases and J lost 1, with 10 bases in between. The CDR3 loop spans 14 amino acids. Germline-derived CDR1 and CDR2 are MNHEY and SVGAGI.

The chain joins TRBV9 to TRBJ2-3; D is unresolved. The germline gives CDR1 SGDLS, CDR2 YYNGEE. Trimming pared 0 bases from V and 2 bases from J, leaving 7 bases between. The CDR3 spans 14 residues. CDR3 residues: CASSVEPFTDTQYF. DNA for the CDR3: TGTGCCAGCAGCGTAGAGCCTTTCACAGATACGCAGTATTTT.

This clone was observed once. The chain couples TRBV6-5 to TRBJ1-2; possible D gene TRBD1, 6 bases. This CDR3 has 13 amino acids. Looked up from germline, CDR1 is MNHEY and CDR2 is SVGAGI. V lost 6 bases to trimming and J lost 5 bases, with 13 bases between them. DNA of the CDR3: TGTGCCAGCAGCCGGGACAACGGGTATGGCTACACCTTC. Translation: CASSRDNGYGYTF.

Only one count was recorded for this clone. The chain is built from TRBV6-5 and TRBJ2-7, with 8 nucleotides matching TRBD2. V was pared by 6 bases and J by 3 bases, with 7 bases of the junction left unmatched. The CDR3 is 14 residues long. Germline CDR1 MNHEY, CDR2 SVGAGI. CDR3 sequence reads: CASSYGTSIYEQYF. Written as DNA, the CDR3 is TGTGCCAGCAGCTACGGGACTAGTATCTACGAGCAGTACTTC.

V and J are TRBV14 and TRBJ1-1; 9 nucleotides match TRBD1. CDR3 length equals 15 residues. From germline, CDR1 is SGHDN and CDR2 FVKESK. V gave up 4 bases and J gave up 2 bases; unmatched junction bases: 5. This CDR3 is CASSPLTGGNTEAFF. The CDR3 DNA is TGTGCCAGCAGCCCCCTGACAGGGGGAAACACTGAAGCTTTCTTT.

The sample holds a few counts of this clone. V is TRBV5-1 and J is TRBJ2-3; 9 nucleotides align to TRBD1. The length of the CDR3 is 16 residues. CDR1 is SGHRS and CDR2 is YFSETQ in the germline V gene. The V gene end was trimmed by 0 bases and the J gene end by 0 bases; junction bases not matched to a gene: 2. The CDR3 bases are TGCGCCAGCAGCTTGGGGGGACAGGGTAGCACAGATACGCAGTATTTT. Its translation: CASSLGGQGSTDTQYF.

The chain is built from TRBV7-9 and TRBJ2-3; TRBD2 agrees at 8 bases. The CDR3 extends over 15 amino acids. J gave up 2 bases and V 6 bases, and 7 bases lay outside the gene matches. The V gene's germline CDR1 is SEHNR and CDR2 FQNEAQ (reference sequence). CDR3 sequence (DNA): TGTGCCAGCAGACATATGCGGGGGGCCACAGATACGCAGTATTTT. Protein sequence: CASRHMRGATDTQYF.

CDR3 bases: TGTGCCAGCAGACTCGGGAGAGATACGCAGTATTTT. This translates into CASRLGRDTQYF. The chain uses TRBV6-5 and TRBJ2-3; TRBD2 might be the D (6 bases). The germline gives CDR1 MNHEY, CDR2 SVGAGI. CDR3 length equals 12 residues. The V end lost 6 bases, the J end lost 5 bases, and 9 bases lay between the germline ends.

The chain employs TRBV6-5 and TRBJ1-2, with a tentative D call TRBD1 (5 bases). The germline V gene encodes CDR1 MNHEY and CDR2 SVGAGI. This CDR3 comprises 13 residues. Between the trimmed V and J ends, which lost 6 bases and 1 base, there was a span of 9 bases. The CDR3 reads CASRPGLNYGYTF. CDR3 coding DNA: TGTGCCAGCAGGCCAGGGCTTAACTATGGCTACACCTTC.

CDR3 region: CASSSIDKQYYGYTF. The CDR3, as DNA: TGTGCCAGCAGCTCCATTGACAAGCAGTACTATGGCTACACCTTC. This chain links TRBV5-8 with TRBJ1-2; D gene ambiguous. Germline assignment: CDR1 SGHTS and CDR2 YDEGEE. The CDR3 is 15 amino acids. The V gene lost 3 bases and the J gene lost 3 bases, with 15 bases spanning the gap.

V and J are TRBV7-2 and TRBJ1-1; D is ambiguous. This CDR3 spans 14 amino acids. Trimming took off 3 bases at V and 5 bases at J, with 13 bases between the two ends. Looked up from germline, CDR1 is SGHTA and CDR2 is FQGNSA. The CDR3 DNA reads as TGTGCCAGCAGCTTCAGAAGGGCTGGAACTGAAGCTTTCTTT. Protein product: CASSFRRAGTEAFF.

This chain joins TRBV5-1 and TRBJ1-1; perhaps TRBD1 as D (5 bases). The CDR3 has 13 amino acids. Germline CDR1 and CDR2: SGHRS and YFSETQ. Trimming removed 4 bases from V and 0 bases from J, with 7 bases in between. The CDR3 DNA sequence: TGCGCCAGCAGCGGCAGGGTGAACACTGAAGCTTTCTTT. Encoded protein: CASSGRVNTEAFF.

The CDR3: CATLRGGRGTEAFF. CDR3 coding DNA: TGTGCCACCCTAAGGGGGGGTCGGGGCACTGAAGCTTTCTTT. The chain recombines TRBV6-5 with TRBJ1-1, with D tentatively TRBD1 (6 bases). V dropped 10 bases and J dropped 4 bases, with 19 bases sitting between them. Looked up from germline, CDR1 is MNHEY and CDR2 is SVGAGI. The CDR3 is made up of 14 amino acids.

This rearrangement joins TRBV18 to TRBJ1-1, with D possibly matching TRBD1 (5 bases). V was trimmed by 2 bases and J by 3 bases, leaving 13 bases between them. CDR1 and CDR2 from the germline V gene are KGHSH and LQKENI. The CDR3 runs 15 residues. CDR3 loop: CASSPRQGRDTEAFF. The CDR3 bases are TGTGCCAGCTCACCAAGGCAGGGAAGGGACACTGAAGCTTTCTTT. The full variable domain, rest sourced from reference TRBV18 and TRBJ1-1, is NAGVMQNPRHLVRRRGQEARLRCSPMKGHSHVYWYRQLPEEGLKFMVYLQKENIIDESGMPKERFSAEFPKEGPSILRIQQVVRGDSAAYFCASSPRQGRDTEAFFGQGTRLTVV.

V gene TRBV5-1 combines with J gene TRBJ2-7; D uncertain. Trimming shortened V by 3 bases and J by 0 bases, and 19 bases separated the two germline ends. Germline loops: CDR1 SGHRS, CDR2 YFSETQ. The CDR3 totals 17 residues. CDR3 in amino acids: CASSWLSTRSSSYEQYF. CDR3 DNA: TGCGCCAGCAGCTGGTTGAGTACACGTTCTAGCTCCTACGAGCAGTACTTC. Filled out from reference TRBV5-1 and TRBJ2-7, the complete variable domain reads KAGVTQTPRYLIKTRGQQVTLSCSPISGHRSVSWYQQTPGQGLQFLFEYFSETQRNKGNFPGRFSGRQFSNSRSEMNVSTLELGDSALYLCASSWLSTRSSSYEQYFGPGTRLTVT.